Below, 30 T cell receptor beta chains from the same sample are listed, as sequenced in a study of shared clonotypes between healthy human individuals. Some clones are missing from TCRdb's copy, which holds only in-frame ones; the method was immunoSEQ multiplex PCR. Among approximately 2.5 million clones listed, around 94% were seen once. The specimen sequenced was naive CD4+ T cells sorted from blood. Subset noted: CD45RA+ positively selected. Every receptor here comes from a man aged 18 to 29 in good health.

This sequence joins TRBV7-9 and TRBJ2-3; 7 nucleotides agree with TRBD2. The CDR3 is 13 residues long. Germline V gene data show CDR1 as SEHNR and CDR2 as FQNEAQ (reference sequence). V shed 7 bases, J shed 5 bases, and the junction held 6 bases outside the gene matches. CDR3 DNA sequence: TGTGCCAGCACCGCGGGGGTGGGAGATACGCAGTATTTT. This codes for CASTAGVGDTQYF.

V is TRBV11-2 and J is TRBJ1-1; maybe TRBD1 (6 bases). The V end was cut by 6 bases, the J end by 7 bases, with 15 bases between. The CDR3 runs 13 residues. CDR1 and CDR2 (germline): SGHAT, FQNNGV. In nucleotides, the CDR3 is TGTGCCAGCAGTTTTGGGGGGCCAGGTGAAGCTTTCTTT. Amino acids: CASSFGGPGEAFF. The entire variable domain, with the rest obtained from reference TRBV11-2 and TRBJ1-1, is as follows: EAGVAQSPRYKIIEKRQSVAFWCNPISGHATLYWYQQILGQGPKLLIQFQNNGVVDDSQLPKDRFSAERLKGVDSTLKIQPAKLEDSAVYLCASSFGGPGEAFFGQGTRLTVV.

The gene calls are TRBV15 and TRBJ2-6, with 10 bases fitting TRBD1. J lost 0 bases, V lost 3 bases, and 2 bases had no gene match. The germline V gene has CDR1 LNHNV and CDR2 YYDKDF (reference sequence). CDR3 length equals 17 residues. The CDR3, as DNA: TGTGCCACCAGCAGGACAGGGGGCGTCTCTGGGGCCAACGTCCTGACTTTC. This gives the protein CATSRTGGVSGANVLTF.

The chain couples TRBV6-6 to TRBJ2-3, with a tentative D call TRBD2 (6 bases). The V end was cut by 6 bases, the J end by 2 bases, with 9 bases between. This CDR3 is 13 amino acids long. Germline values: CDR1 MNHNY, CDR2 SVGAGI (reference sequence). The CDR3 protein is CASSLLATDTQYF. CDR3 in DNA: TGTGCCAGCAGCCTACTAGCCACAGATACGCAGTATTTT.

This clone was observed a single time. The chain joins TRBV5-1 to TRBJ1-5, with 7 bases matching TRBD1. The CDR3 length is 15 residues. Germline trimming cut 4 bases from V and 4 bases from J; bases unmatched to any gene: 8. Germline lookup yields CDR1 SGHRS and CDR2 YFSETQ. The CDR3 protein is CASSQGTDLNQPQHF. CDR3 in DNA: TGCGCCAGCAGCCAAGGGACAGATCTTAATCAGCCCCAGCATTTT.

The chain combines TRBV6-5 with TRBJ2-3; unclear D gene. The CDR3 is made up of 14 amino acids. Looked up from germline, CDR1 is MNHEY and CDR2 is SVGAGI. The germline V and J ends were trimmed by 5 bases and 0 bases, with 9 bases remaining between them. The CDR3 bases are TGTGCCAGCAGTCTAACGGCTAGCACAGATACGCAGTATTTT. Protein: CASSLTASTDTQYF.

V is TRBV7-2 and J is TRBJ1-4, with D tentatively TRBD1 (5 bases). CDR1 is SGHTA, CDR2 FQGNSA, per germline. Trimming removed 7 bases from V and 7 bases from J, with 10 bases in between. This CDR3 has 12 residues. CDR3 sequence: CASTTQGEKLFF. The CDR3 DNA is TGTGCCAGCACCACCCAGGGTGAAAAACTGTTTTTT.

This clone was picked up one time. The CDR3 sequence is CASSLQPEAGELFF. Here the CDR3 DNA reads TGTGCCAGCAGCCTTCAACCCGAGGCCGGGGAGCTGTTTTTT. V gene TRBV5-4 combines with J gene TRBJ2-2; no clear D gene. The V end was cut by 4 bases, the J end by 6 bases, with 13 bases between. CDR3 length: 14 amino acids. The germline gives CDR1 SGHNT, CDR2 YYREEE (reference sequence).

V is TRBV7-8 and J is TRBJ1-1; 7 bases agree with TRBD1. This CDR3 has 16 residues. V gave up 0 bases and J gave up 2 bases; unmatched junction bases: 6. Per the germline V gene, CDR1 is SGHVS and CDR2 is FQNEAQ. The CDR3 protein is CASSLAQGNTNTEAFF. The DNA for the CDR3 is TGTGCCAGCAGCTTAGCACAGGGGAACACAAACACTGAAGCTTTCTTT. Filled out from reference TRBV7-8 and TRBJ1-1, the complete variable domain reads GAGVSQSPRYKVAKRGQDVALRCDPISGHVSLFWYQQALGQGPEFLTYFQNEAQLDKSGLPSDRFFAERPEGSVSTLKIQRTQQEDSAVYLCASSLAQGNTNTEAFFGQGTRLTVV.

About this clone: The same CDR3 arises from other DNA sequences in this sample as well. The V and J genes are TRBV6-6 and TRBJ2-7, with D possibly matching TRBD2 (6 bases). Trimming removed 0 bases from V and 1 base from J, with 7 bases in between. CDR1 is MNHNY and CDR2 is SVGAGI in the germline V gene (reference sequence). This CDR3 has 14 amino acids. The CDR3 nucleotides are TGTGCCAGCAGTTACTCCGCGGGATCCTACGAGCAGTACTTC. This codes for CASSYSAGSYEQYF.

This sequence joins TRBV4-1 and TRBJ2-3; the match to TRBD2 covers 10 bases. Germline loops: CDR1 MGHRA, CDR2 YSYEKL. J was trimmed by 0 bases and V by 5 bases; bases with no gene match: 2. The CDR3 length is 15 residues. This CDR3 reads CASSTSGASTDTQYF. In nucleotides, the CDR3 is TGCGCCAGCAGCACTAGCGGGGCTAGCACAGATACGCAGTATTTT.

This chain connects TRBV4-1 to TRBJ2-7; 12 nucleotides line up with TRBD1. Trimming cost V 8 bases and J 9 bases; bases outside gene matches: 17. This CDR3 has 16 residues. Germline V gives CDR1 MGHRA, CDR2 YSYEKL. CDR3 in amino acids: CASGGGTGGVEDGQYF. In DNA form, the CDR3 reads TGCGCCAGCGGGGGAGGGACAGGGGGCGTCGAGGACGGGCAGTACTTC.

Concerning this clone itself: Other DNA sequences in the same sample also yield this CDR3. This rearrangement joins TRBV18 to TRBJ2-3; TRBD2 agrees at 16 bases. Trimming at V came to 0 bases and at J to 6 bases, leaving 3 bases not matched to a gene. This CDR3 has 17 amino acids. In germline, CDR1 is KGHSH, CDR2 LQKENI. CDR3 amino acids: CASSPPGLAGGLDTQYF. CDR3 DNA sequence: TGTGCCAGCTCACCACCGGGACTAGCGGGGGGGCTTGATACGCAGTATTTT.

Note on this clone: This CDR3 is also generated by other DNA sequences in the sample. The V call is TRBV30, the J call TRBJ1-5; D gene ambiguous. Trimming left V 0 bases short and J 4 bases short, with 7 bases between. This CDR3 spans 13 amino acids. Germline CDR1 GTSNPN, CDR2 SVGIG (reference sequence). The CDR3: CAWSVLGNQPQHF. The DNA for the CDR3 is TGTGCCTGGAGTGTACTGGGTAATCAGCCCCAGCATTTT.

This CDR3 reads CAISGRSGLRGTDTQYF. The CDR3 nucleotides are TGTGCCATCAGTGGTCGTTCCGGACTCCGCGGCACAGATACGCAGTATTTT. The rearrangement uses TRBV10-3 and TRBJ2-3; TRBD2 is a possible D gene (5 bases). Germline values: CDR1 ENHRY, CDR2 SYGVKD. V was clipped by 4 bases and J by 1 base, with 18 bases between them. The CDR3 totals 17 residues.

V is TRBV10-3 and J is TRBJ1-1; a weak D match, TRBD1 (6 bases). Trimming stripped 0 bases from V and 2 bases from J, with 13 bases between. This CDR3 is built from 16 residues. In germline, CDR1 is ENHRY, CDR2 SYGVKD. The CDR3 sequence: CAISESSGEINTEAFF. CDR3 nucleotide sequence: TGTGCCATCAGTGAGTCTTCAGGGGAGATCAACACTGAAGCTTTCTTT.

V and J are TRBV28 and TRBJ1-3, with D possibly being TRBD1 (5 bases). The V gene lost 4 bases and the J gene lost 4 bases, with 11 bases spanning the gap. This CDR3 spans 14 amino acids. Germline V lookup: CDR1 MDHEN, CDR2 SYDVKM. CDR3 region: CASSSGASGNTIYF. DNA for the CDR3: TGTGCCAGCAGTTCCGGGGCTTCGGGAAACACCATATATTTT.

The CDR3 bases are TGTGCCTGGGATCCGGGACTCCTCACAGATACGCAGTATTTT. This translates into CAWDPGLLTDTQYF. The rearrangement uses TRBV30 and TRBJ2-3, with D possibly being TRBD2 (6 bases). Germline CDR1 and CDR2: GTSNPN and SVGIG (reference sequence). Trimming cost V 5 bases and J 2 bases, with 14 bases left between them. The CDR3 consists of 14 residues.

This chain's CDR3 is CASSEQSRVETQYF. The CDR3 DNA reads TGTGCCAGCAGTGAACAGAGCAGGGTAGAGACCCAGTACTTC. V usage is TRBV6-1 and J usage is TRBJ2-5; D is perhaps TRBD1 (5 bases). Deletions cut 2 bases from V and 4 bases from J, with 11 bases between. The CDR3 covers 14 residues. Germline CDR1 MNHNS, CDR2 SASEGT.

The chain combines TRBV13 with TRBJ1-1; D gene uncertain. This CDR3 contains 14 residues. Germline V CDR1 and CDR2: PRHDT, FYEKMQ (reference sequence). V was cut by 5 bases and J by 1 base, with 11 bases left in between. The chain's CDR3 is CASSNGRGNTEAFF. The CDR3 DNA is TGTGCCAGCAGCAACGGCCGGGGGAACACTGAAGCTTTCTTT. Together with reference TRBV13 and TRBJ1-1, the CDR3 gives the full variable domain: AAGVIQSPRHLIKEKRETATLKCYPIPRHDTVYWYQQGPGQDPQFLISFYEKMQSDKGSIPDRFSAQQFSDYHSELNMSSLELGDSALYFCASSNGRGNTEAFFGQGTRLTVV.

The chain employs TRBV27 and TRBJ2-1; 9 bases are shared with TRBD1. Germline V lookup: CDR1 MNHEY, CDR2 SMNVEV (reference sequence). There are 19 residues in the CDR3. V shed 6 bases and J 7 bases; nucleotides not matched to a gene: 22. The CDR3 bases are TGTGCCAGCAGCCCTAAACCGGGGGTTGGAACAGGGGGCGGGAATGAGCAGTTCTTC. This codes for CASSPKPGVGTGGGNEQFF.

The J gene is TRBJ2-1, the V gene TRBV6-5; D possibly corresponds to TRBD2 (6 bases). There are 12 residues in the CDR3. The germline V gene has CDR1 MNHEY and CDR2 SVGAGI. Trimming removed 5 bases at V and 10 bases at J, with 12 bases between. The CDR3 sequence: CASSRGSREQFF. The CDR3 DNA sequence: TGTGCCAGCAGTCGGGGGTCCAGGGAGCAGTTCTTC.

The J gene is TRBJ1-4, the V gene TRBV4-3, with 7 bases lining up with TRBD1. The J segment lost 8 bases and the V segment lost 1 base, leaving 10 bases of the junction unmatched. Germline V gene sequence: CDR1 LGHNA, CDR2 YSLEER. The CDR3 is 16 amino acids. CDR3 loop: CASSQGPSGGGEKLFF. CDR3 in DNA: TGCGCCAGCAGCCAAGGGCCCTCAGGGGGAGGCGAAAAACTGTTTTTT.

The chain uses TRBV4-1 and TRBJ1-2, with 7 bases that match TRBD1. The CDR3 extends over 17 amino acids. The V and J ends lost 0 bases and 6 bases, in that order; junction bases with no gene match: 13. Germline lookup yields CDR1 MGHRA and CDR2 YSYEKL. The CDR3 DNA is TGCGCCAGCAGCCAAGAGTCAGGGGGTTGGGGATCGAATGGCTACACCTTC. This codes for CASSQESGGWGSNGYTF.

The CDR3 is CASSLSGGRDEQYF. The CDR3 region has the DNA TGTGCCAGCAGCTTATCCGGGGGCAGGGACGAGCAGTACTTC. This chain connects TRBV7-9 to TRBJ2-7; D might be TRBD1 or TRBD2, each matching 6 bases. Germline V CDR1 and CDR2: SEHNR, FQNEAQ (reference sequence). The CDR3 consists of 14 residues. With 2 bases removed from V and 5 bases from J, the gap between germline ends came to 13 bases. The whole variable domain, remainder taken from reference TRBV7-9 and TRBJ2-7, is DTGVSQNPRHKITKRGQNVTFRCDPISEHNRLYWYRQTLGQGPEFLTYFQNEAQLEKSRLLSDRFSAERPKGSFSTLEIQRTEQGDSAMYLCASSLSGGRDEQYFGPGTRLTVT.

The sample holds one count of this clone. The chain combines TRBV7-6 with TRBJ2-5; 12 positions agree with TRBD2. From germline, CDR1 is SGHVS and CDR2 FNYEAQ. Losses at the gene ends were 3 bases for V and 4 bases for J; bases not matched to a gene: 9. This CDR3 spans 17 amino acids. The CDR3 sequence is CASSFSSGRARGETQYF. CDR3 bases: TGTGCCAGCAGCTTCTCTAGCGGGAGGGCCAGGGGAGAGACCCAGTACTTC.

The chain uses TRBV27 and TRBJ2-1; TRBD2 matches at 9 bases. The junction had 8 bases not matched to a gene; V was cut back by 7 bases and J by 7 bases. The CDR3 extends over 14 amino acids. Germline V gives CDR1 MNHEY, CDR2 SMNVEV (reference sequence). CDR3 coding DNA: TGTGCCAGCAAGGAGGGACTAGCCTCTAATGAGCAGTTCTTC. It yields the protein CASKEGLASNEQFF.

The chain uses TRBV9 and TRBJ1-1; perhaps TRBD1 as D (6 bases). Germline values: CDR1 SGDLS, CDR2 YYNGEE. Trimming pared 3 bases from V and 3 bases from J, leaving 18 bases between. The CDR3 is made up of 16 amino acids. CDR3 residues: CASSEATGTWDTEAFF. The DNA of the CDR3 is TGTGCCAGCAGCGAGGCTACCGGGACATGGGACACTGAAGCTTTCTTT.

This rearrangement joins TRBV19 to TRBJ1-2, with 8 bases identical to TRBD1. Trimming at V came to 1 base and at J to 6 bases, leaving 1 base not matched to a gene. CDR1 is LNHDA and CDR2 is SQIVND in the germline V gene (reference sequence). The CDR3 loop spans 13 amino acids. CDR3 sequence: CASSIADRDGYTF. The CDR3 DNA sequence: TGTGCCAGTAGTATAGCGGACAGGGATGGCTACACCTTC.

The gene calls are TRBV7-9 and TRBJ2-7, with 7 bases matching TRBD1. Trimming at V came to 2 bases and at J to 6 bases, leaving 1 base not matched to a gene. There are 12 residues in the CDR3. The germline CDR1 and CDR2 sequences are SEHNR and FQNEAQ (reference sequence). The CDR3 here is CASSLRGREQYF. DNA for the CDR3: TGTGCCAGCAGCTTAAGGGGGCGCGAGCAGTACTTC.